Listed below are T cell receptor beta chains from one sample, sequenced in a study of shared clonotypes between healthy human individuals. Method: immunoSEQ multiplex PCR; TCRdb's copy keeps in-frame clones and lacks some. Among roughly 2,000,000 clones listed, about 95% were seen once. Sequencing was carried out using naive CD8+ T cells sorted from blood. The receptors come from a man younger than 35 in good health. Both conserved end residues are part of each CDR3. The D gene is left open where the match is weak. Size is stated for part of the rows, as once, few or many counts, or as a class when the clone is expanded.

cdr3_nt: TGTGCCAGCAGCTTTGACACGAACACTGAAGCTTTCTTT
cdr3_aa: CASSFDTNTEAFF
clone_size: -
v_call: TRBV5-5
j_call: TRBJ1-1
d_call: -

cdr3_nt: TGCGCCAGCAGCCAAGTATCAGGACGCCCAACCGGGGAGCTGTTTTTT
cdr3_aa: CASSQVSGRPTGELFF
clone_size: -
v_call: TRBV4-3
j_call: TRBJ2-2
d_call: -

cdr3_nt: TGTGCCAGCAGTTTAAGGCCGGAGCACGAGATGGCTTTCTTT
cdr3_aa: CASSLRPEHEMAFF
clone_size: -
v_call: TRBV28
j_call: TRBJ1-1
d_call: -

cdr3_nt: TGTGCCAGCTCCGGGGGCTTCTTGGAGGGATTCTTT
cdr3_aa: CASSGGFLEGFF
clone_size: -
v_call: TRBV6-6
j_call: TRBJ1-1
d_call: -

cdr3_nt: TGTGCCAGCAGCTTATACGGGGGCACAGATACGCAGTATTTT
cdr3_aa: CASSLYGGTDTQYF
clone_size: -
v_call: TRBV7-6
j_call: TRBJ2-3
d_call: -

cdr3_nt: TGTGCCAGTGCTACAGGGATGAACACTGAAGCTTTCTTT
cdr3_aa: CASATGMNTEAFF
clone_size: once
v_call: TRBV19
j_call: TRBJ1-1
d_call: -

cdr3_nt: TGTGCCAGCAGCTTTGGTGGCTGGGGGCAGGGGGTGTTCTACGAGCAGTACTTC
cdr3_aa: CASSFGGWGQGVFYEQYF
clone_size: -
v_call: TRBV7-2
j_call: TRBJ2-7
d_call: TRBD1

cdr3_nt: TGTGCCAGCAGTTTTGGGGGGCCCTCCTACGAGCAGTACTTC
cdr3_aa: CASSFGGPSYEQYF
clone_size: -
v_call: TRBV27
j_call: TRBJ2-7
d_call: -

cdr3_nt: TGTGCCAGCAGTGAAAGCGGTTGGGGGAATGAGCAGTACTTC
cdr3_aa: CASSESGWGNEQYF
clone_size: -
v_call: TRBV6-1
j_call: TRBJ2-7
d_call: -

cdr3_nt: TGTGCCAGCAGTTTACAGAGGGGGCCTCAGCCCCAGCATTTT
cdr3_aa: CASSLQRGPQPQHF
clone_size: -
v_call: TRBV28
j_call: TRBJ1-5
d_call: TRBD1

cdr3_nt: TGCGCCAGCAGCCAAGATAGACTAGGGGGCAATCAGCCCCAGCATTTT
cdr3_aa: CASSQDRLGGNQPQHF
clone_size: -
v_call: TRBV4-3
j_call: TRBJ1-5
d_call: -

cdr3_nt: TGTGCCAGCAGCTTACGGCAGGCGGAGACCCAGTACTTC
cdr3_aa: CASSLRQAETQYF
clone_size: -
v_call: TRBV7-9
j_call: TRBJ2-5
d_call: -

cdr3_nt: TGTGCCAGCAGTGGGGGGCTGGGGGGTGACGAGCAGTACTTC
cdr3_aa: CASSGGLGGDEQYF
clone_size: -
v_call: TRBV6-1
j_call: TRBJ2-7
d_call: -

cdr3_nt: TGTGCCATCAGTCCCCCCACAGGGATCTACGAGCAGTACTTC
cdr3_aa: CAISPPTGIYEQYF
clone_size: -
v_call: TRBV10-3
j_call: TRBJ2-7
d_call: -

cdr3_nt: TGTGCCAGCAGTTACTCGCCGGCGTTCGAGCAGTACTTC
cdr3_aa: CASSYSPAFEQYF
clone_size: once
v_call: TRBV6-5
j_call: TRBJ2-7
d_call: -

cdr3_nt: TGTGCCAGCAGTCCGGGACAGGGGTTGTTGGAGCAGTACTTC
cdr3_aa: CASSPGQGLLEQYF
clone_size: -
v_call: TRBV27
j_call: TRBJ2-7
d_call: TRBD1

cdr3_nt: TGTGCCTGGAGTCTAGGGCGGGGCTACACCTTC
cdr3_aa: CAWSLGRGYTF
clone_size: -
v_call: TRBV30
j_call: TRBJ1-2
d_call: -

cdr3_nt: TGCGCCAGCAGCCCGGTAGGGGGCAGTATGAATGAGCAGTTCTTC
cdr3_aa: CASSPVGGSMNEQFF
clone_size: -
v_call: TRBV4-3
j_call: TRBJ2-1
d_call: TRBD1

cdr3_nt: TGTGCCAGCAGGACGGTGCCTCAGGATACCCAGTACTTC
cdr3_aa: CASRTVPQDTQYF
clone_size: -
v_call: TRBV7-9
j_call: TRBJ2-5
d_call: -

cdr3_nt: TGTGCCTGGAGTTTAGACAGGGACCAGCCCCAGCATTTT
cdr3_aa: CAWSLDRDQPQHF
clone_size: -
v_call: TRBV30
j_call: TRBJ1-5
d_call: TRBD1

cdr3_nt: TGTGCCAGCAGCTTAGCTCTATCGGGGTCTAGCACAGATACGCAGTATTTT
cdr3_aa: CASSLALSGSSTDTQYF
clone_size: -
v_call: TRBV7-9
j_call: TRBJ2-3
d_call: -

cdr3_nt: TGTGCCAGCGGGGCTAGCGGCGACAATGAGCAGTTCTTC
cdr3_aa: CASGASGDNEQFF
clone_size: -
v_call: TRBV6-6
j_call: TRBJ2-1
d_call: TRBD2

cdr3_nt: TGCGCCAGCAGCTTGAACTACGAGCAGTACTTC
cdr3_aa: CASSLNYEQYF
clone_size: few
v_call: TRBV5-1
j_call: TRBJ2-7
d_call: -

cdr3_nt: TGTGCCTGCCGGGGGTATGGCTACACCTTC
cdr3_aa: CACRGYGYTF
clone_size: -
v_call: TRBV30
j_call: TRBJ1-2
d_call: -

cdr3_nt: TGTGCCAGCGGTAGGGGGTACAATGAGCAGTTCTTC
cdr3_aa: CASGRGYNEQFF
clone_size: -
v_call: TRBV5-6
j_call: TRBJ2-1
d_call: -

cdr3_nt: TGTGCCAGCAGCTTAGCCCCCACCGTTGGGATCACTGAAGCTTTCTTT
cdr3_aa: CASSLAPTVGITEAFF
clone_size: -
v_call: TRBV11-2
j_call: TRBJ1-1
d_call: -

cdr3_nt: TGTGCCAGCAGCTTATACGGAAGGGGGGGCAATCAGCCCCAGCATTTT
cdr3_aa: CASSLYGRGGNQPQHF
clone_size: -
v_call: TRBV7-2
j_call: TRBJ1-5
d_call: -

cdr3_nt: TGTGCCTGGAGTGTAGTTCAGGGGACAGATACGCAGTATTTT
cdr3_aa: CAWSVVQGTDTQYF
clone_size: -
v_call: TRBV30
j_call: TRBJ2-3
d_call: -

cdr3_nt: TGTGCCAGCAGTTGGGTAGAGACTGAGGAAAAACTGTTTTTT
cdr3_aa: CASSWVETEEKLFF
clone_size: -
v_call: TRBV2
j_call: TRBJ1-4
d_call: -

cdr3_nt: TGCGCCAGCAGCTTGGCTACAGGGGGAAGGCCGGGCACCGGGGAGCTGTTTTTT
cdr3_aa: CASSLATGGRPGTGELFF
clone_size: -
v_call: TRBV5-1
j_call: TRBJ2-2
d_call: TRBD1

cdr3_nt: TGCGCCAGCAGCGCCGCCCCGACCGGACAGGCCTACGAGCAGTACTTC
cdr3_aa: CASSAAPTGQAYEQYF
clone_size: -
v_call: TRBV5-1
j_call: TRBJ2-7
d_call: TRBD1

cdr3_nt: TGTGCCAGTAGTATTTCCGTGAGGGGGCTCGGGGAGCTGTTTTTT
cdr3_aa: CASSISVRGLGELFF
clone_size: once
v_call: TRBV19
j_call: TRBJ2-2
d_call: TRBD1

cdr3_nt: TGTGCCAGCAGCTTACAGGGGAAAGAAGCAAACTATGGCTACACCTTC
cdr3_aa: CASSLQGKEANYGYTF
clone_size: -
v_call: TRBV7-9
j_call: TRBJ1-2
d_call: -

cdr3_nt: TGCGCCAGCAGCGTCGGGCCGGACTACGAGCAGTACTTC
cdr3_aa: CASSVGPDYEQYF
clone_size: -
v_call: TRBV5-1
j_call: TRBJ2-7
d_call: -